What follows are 2 T cell receptor beta chains derived from one specimen sequenced in a study of technical replicates of blood from several donors. The method was immunoSEQ multiplex PCR; TCRdb's version includes in-frame clones alone and lacks a portion of them. Of 65,000 to 90,000 clones in the sample, around 93% are singletons; the top ten hold over 0.2%. Specimen: T cells isolated from PBMCs. The origin of the receptors is a human donor in good health.

The chain employs TRBV7-9 and TRBJ2-4, with 7 nucleotides matching TRBD2. Germline CDR1 SEHNR, CDR2 FQNEAQ (reference sequence). The CDR3 covers 13 residues. V was pared by 11 bases and J by 4 bases, with 8 bases of the junction left unmatched. This CDR3 is CAAAAGRKNIQYF. In nucleotides, the CDR3 is TGTGCCGCGGCAGCGGGAAGGAAAAACATTCAGTACTTC.

The V call is TRBV4-1, the J call TRBJ2-6; 9 nucleotides agree with TRBD1. CDR3 length equals 19 residues. The V and J ends lost 2 bases and 0 bases, in that order; junction bases with no gene match: 8. The germline V gene encodes CDR1 MGHRA and CDR2 YSYEKL. CDR3: CASSQLTGGSYSGANVLTF. The CDR3 DNA reads as TGCGCCAGCAGCCAACTAACAGGGGGCTCCTACTCTGGGGCCAACGTCCTGACTTTC.